This T cell receptor beta chain is drawn from a study of blood T cell repertoires in COVID-19. CDR3 length: 15 residues. Trimming left V 5 bases short and J 1 base short, with 14 bases between. The germline CDR1 and CDR2 sequences are MDHEN and SYDVKM. Assay used: immunoSEQ multiplex PCR; TCRdb lists only in-frame clones, some missing. The sample gives approximately 100,000 clones, around 85% of which show up once; approximately 2.4% is in the top ten. The sequenced sample consisted of PBMCs or T cells enriched from blood (not recorded which). The gene calls are TRBV28 and TRBJ1-1, with D possibly being TRBD1 (5 bases). The origin of this receptor is a woman aged 50 to 65 who had recovered from COVID-19. The CDR3 nucleotides are TGTGCCAGCAGTATACCCAGGGAGGGGAACACTGAAGCTTTCTTT. It codes for CASSIPREGNTEAFF.